This TCR beta chain was sequenced during a study of technical replicates of blood from a handful of donors. Sequenced by immunoSEQ multiplex PCR; TCRdb stores in-frame clones only, minus some. The table includes approximately 73,000 clones, 96% detected once. Germline CDR1 and CDR2: MNHEY and SVGAGI. The junction had 5 bases not matched to a gene; V was cut back by 5 bases and J by 4 bases. This CDR3 spans 15 amino acids. The sample holds one count of this clone. The genes are TRBV6-5 and TRBJ2-1; TRBD2 aligns across 10 bases. The sequence derives from a human donor in good health. Sequenced input: T cells isolated from PBMCs. CDR3 loop: CASSRAGGPYNEQFF. CDR3 in DNA: TGTGCCAGCAGTAGAGCGGGAGGGCCGTACAATGAGCAGTTCTTC.